This T cell receptor beta chain was observed in a study of blood T cell repertoires in COVID-19. Repertoires were generated with immunoSEQ multiplex PCR, while TCRdb's copy carries only in-frame clones and drops some. This sample yields approximately 150,000 clones, of which 82% are seen a single time; about 8% belongs to the top ten. Germline-derived CDR1 and CDR2 are SSHAT and FNYEAQ (reference sequence). This CDR3 contains 15 residues. With respect to this clone: One end of the junction fails to match germline, which may point to a read error.

Source material: peripheral blood. V usage is TRBV7-7 and J usage is TRBJ1-1; weak D call: TRBD1 (6 bases). This clonotype was sampled from a woman between 65 and 79 years old with acute or convalescent COVID-19. CDR3 in DNA: TGTGCTAGCAGCTTAGCTAAACAGGGCTCCACTGAAGCTTTCTTT. It is translated as CASSLAKQGSTEAFF.